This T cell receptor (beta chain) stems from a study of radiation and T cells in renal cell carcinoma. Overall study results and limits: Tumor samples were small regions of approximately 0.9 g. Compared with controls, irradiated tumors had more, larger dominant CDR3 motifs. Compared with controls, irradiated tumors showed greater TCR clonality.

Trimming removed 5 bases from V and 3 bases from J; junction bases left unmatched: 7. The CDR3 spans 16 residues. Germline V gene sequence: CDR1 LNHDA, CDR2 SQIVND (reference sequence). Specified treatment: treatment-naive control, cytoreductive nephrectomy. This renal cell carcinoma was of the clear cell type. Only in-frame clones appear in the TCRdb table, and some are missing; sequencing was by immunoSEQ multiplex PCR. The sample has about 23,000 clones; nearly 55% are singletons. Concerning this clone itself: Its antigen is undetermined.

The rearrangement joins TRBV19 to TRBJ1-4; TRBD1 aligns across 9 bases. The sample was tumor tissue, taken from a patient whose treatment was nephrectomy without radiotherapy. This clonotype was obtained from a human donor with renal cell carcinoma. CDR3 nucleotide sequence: TGTGCCAGTAGTTCGTTACAGGGGGCGGCTAATGAAAAACTGTTTTTT. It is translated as CASSSLQGAANEKLFF.